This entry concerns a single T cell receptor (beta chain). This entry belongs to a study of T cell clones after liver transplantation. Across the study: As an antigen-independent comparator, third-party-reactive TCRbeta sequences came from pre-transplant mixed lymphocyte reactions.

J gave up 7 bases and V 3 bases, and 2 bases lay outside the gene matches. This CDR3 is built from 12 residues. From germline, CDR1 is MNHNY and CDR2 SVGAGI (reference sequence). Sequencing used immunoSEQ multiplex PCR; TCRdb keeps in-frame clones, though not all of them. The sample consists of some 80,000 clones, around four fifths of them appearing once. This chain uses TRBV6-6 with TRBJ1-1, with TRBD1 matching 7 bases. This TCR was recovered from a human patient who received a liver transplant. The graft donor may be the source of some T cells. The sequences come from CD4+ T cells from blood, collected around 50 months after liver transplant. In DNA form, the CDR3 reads TGTGCCAGCAGTTATGGGGACAGTGAAGCTTTCTTT. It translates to CASSYGDSEAFF.